This T cell receptor (beta chain) derives from a study of T cell repertoires in cytomegalovirus infection. In its sample, this clonotype was seen a few times. The antigen is undetermined. Each CDR3 protein is one row after TCRdb ran MiXCR on the reads. Of approximately 150,000 distinct CDR3 sequences detected, over 15% appear once; the ten largest clones hold around 20%. Study findings and constraints: Dominating the ex vivo response were TCR beta clonotypes that were CMV-specific and HLA-C-restricted. Accumulated public TCR beta family frequency recognized individuals carrying CMV together with the relevant HLA.

Germline V gene lookup returns CDR1 SSHAT and CDR2 FNYEAQ (reference sequence). The CDR3 is 13 residues long. V lost 5 bases, J lost 7 bases, and 15 bases lay in between. Sequenced material: CD8+ T cells from PBMCs. V is TRBV7-7 and J is TRBJ2-7, with D perhaps matching TRBD2 (7 bases). This clonotype was sampled from a human donor in good health (CMV status not recorded). Some clones in this sample may be carry-over from other donors' samples. In DNA, the CDR3 is TGTGCCAGCAGCCCCCTGGGGGGGCGGGAGCAGTACTTC. It encodes CASSPLGGREQYF.